This T cell receptor beta chain stems from a study of OX40 agonist ivuxolimab in advanced cancers. Study in general: Patients treated during dose escalation were battling hepatocellular carcinoma, melanoma, renal cell or head and neck cancer. Past anti-PD-1, anti-PD-L1 or anti-CTLA-4 therapy was accepted, and 40% had received some.

The germline V gene has CDR1 LNHDA and CDR2 SQIVND (reference sequence). The V segment lost 7 bases and the J segment 4 bases; nucleotides outside the gene matches: 5. This CDR3 has 13 amino acids. This clone was detected a few times. Its antigen is undetermined. General study findings and limits: In general, CD8+ T cells held more expanded clones than CD4+ did, on average.

Method: immunoSEQ multiplex PCR; TCRdb's copy keeps in-frame clones and lacks some. The sample holds 55,000 to 65,000 clones, 86% seen once. The receptor comes from an adult with an advanced solid tumor such as melanoma, head and neck, liver or kidney cancer. V gene TRBV19 combines with J gene TRBJ1-1, with 8 bases fitting TRBD1. The sequenced sample was CD4+ or CD8+ T cells sorted from blood, obtained in a trial of the OX40 agonist ivuxolimab. CDR3 sequence reads: CASNPGQGTEAFF. Written as DNA, the CDR3 is TGTGCCAGTAACCCCGGACAGGGCACTGAAGCTTTCTTT.